The sequence of this TCR beta chain was determined in a study of T-cell reconstitution after alpha-beta-depleted transplantation in children. Using unique molecular identifiers, the investigators prepared the TCRbeta library. TCRdb reprocessed the PCR reads with MiXCR, giving one entry per CDR3 protein. The repertoire holds more than 400,000 distinct CDR3 sequences, with 43% as singletons. Germline V gene sequence: CDR1 MDHEN, CDR2 SYDVKM. This CDR3 has 16 amino acids. Trimming removed 3 bases from V and 6 bases from J, with 18 bases in between. In this sample, this clonotype turned up many times. Its specificity is unknown. General observations from the study: Reported findings indicate that, about two months after transplant, alpha-beta T cells came from several hundred expanded clones, which were derived from non-depleted graft cells.

This chain uses TRBV28 with TRBJ2-1; D is tentatively TRBD1 or TRBD2 (5 bases each). The sequence derives from a girl aged 2-15 years with aplastic anemia, due to receive a stem cell transplant. The sequencing here drew on PBMCs, taken before TCRalphabeta/CD19-depleted stem cell transplant. CDR3 sequence reads: CASSFLERGPLNEQFF. Here the CDR3 DNA reads TGTGCCAGCAGTTTCCTTGAACGGGGCCCTCTCAATGAGCAGTTCTTC.